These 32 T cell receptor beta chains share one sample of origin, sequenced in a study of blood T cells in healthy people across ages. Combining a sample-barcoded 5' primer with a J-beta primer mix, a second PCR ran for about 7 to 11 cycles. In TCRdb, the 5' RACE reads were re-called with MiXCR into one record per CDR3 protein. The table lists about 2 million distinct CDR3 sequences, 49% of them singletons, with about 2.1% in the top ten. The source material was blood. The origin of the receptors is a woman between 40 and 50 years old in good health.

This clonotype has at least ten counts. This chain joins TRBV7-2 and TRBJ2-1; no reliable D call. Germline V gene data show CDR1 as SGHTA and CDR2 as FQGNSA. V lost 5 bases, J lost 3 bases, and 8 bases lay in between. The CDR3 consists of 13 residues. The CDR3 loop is CASSPASYNEQFF. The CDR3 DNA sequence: TGTGCCAGCAGCCCCGCGAGCTACAATGAGCAGTTCTTC. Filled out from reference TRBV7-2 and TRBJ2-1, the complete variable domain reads GAGVSQSPSNKVTEKGKDVELRCDPISGHTALYWYRQSLGQGLEFLIYFQGNSAPDKSGLPSDRFSAERTGGSVSTLTIQRTQQEDSAVYLCASSPASYNEQFFGPGTRLTVL.

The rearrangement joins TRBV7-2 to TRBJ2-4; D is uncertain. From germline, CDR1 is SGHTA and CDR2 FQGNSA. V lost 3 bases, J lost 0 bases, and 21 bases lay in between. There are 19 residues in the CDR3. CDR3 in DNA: TGTGCCAGCAGCTTCGGGCGTATTTCGAACCAACTAGCCAAAAACATTCAGTACTTC. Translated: CASSFGRISNQLAKNIQYF.

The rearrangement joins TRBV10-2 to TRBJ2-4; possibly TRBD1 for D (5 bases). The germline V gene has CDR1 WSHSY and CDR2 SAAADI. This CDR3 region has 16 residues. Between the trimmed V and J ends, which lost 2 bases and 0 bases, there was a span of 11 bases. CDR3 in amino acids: CASSEGQGIAKNIQYF. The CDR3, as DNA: TGCGCCAGCAGTGAGGGGCAGGGTATAGCCAAAAACATTCAGTACTTC.

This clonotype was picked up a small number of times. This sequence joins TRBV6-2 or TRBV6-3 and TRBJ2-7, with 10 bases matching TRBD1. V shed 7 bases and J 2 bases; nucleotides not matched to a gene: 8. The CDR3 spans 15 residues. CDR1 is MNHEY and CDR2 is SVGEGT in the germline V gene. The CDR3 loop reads CASMDWTGGPYEQYF. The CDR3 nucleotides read TGTGCCAGCATGGACTGGACAGGGGGGCCCTACGAGCAGTACTTC.

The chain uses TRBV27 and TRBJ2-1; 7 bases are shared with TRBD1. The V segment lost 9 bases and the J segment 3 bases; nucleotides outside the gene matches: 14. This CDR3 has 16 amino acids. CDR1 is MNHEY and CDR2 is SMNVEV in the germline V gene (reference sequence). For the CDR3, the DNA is TGTGCCAGTAAAAACCCACAGGGGACCAGCTACAATGAGCAGTTCTTC. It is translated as CASKNPQGTSYNEQFF.

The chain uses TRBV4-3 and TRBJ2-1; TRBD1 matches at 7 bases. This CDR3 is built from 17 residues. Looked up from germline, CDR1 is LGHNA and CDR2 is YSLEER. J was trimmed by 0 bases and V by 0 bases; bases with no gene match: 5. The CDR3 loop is CASSQDLGTDSYNEQFF. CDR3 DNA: TGCGCCAGCAGCCAAGACCTCGGGACAGACTCCTACAATGAGCAGTTCTTC.

CDR3 protein: CATSRAGQINTEAFF. The CDR3, as DNA: TGTGCCACCAGCAGAGCGGGACAGATCAACACTGAAGCTTTCTTT. The V gene is TRBV15, the J gene TRBJ1-1, with 7 bases lining up with TRBD1. Germline lookup yields CDR1 LNHNV and CDR2 YYDKDF (reference sequence). After removal of 1 base from V and 2 bases from J, the junction contained 4 bases not matched to a gene. The CDR3 runs 15 residues.

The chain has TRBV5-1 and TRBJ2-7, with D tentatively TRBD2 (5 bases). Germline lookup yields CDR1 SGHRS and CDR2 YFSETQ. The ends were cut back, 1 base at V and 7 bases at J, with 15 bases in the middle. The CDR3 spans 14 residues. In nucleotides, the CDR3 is TGCGCCAGCAGCTTGAGTGGACTCTACAATGAGCAGTACTTC. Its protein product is CASSLSGLYNEQYF.

CDR3 region: CASSPRGTGLNSYNEQFF. The CDR3 region has the DNA TGTGCCAGCAGTCCTCGGGGGACAGGCCTTAACTCTTACAATGAGCAGTTCTTC. The rearrangement joins TRBV2 to TRBJ2-1, with 8 positions matching TRBD1. This CDR3 spans 18 amino acids. The V and J ends lost 5 bases and 4 bases, in that order; junction bases with no gene match: 16. Germline V gene sequence: CDR1 SNHLY, CDR2 FYNNEI.

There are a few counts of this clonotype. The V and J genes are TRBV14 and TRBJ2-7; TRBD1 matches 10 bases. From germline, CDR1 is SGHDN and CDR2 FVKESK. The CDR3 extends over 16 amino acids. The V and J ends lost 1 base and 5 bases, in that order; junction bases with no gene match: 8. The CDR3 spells CASSQVSGQGPNEQYF. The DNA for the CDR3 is TGTGCCAGCAGCCAAGTCTCGGGACAGGGGCCGAACGAGCAGTACTTC.

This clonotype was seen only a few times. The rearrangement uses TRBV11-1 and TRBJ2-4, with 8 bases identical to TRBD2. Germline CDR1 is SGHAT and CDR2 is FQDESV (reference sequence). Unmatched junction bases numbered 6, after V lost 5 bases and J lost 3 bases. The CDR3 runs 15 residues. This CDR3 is CASSPSGGIKNIQYF. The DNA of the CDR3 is TGTGCCAGCAGCCCGAGCGGGGGTATCAAAAACATTCAGTACTTC.

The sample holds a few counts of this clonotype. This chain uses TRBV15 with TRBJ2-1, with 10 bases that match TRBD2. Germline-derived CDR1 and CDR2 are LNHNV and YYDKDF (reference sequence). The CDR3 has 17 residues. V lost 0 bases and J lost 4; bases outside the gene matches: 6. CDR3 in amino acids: CATSRDLPSGGYNEQFF. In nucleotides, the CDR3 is TGTGCCACCAGCAGAGATCTTCCTAGCGGGGGTTACAATGAGCAGTTCTTC.

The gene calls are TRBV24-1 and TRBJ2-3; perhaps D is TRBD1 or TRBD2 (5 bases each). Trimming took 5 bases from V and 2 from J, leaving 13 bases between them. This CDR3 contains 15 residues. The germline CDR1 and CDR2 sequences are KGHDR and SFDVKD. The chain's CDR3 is CATSAGPSFTDTQYF. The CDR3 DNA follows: TGTGCCACCAGTGCGGGACCATCCTTCACAGATACGCAGTATTTT.

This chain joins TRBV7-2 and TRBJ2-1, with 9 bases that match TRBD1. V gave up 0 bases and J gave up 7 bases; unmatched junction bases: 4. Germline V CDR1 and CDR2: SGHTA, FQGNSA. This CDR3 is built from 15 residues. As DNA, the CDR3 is TGTGCCAGCAGCTTAGCGGGGACAGGGTCTAATGAGCAGTTCTTC. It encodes CASSLAGTGSNEQFF.

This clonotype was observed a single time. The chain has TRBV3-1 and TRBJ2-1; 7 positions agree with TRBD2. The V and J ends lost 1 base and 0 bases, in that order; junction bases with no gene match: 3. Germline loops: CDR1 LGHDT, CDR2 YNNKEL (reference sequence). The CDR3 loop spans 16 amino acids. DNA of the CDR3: TGTGCCAGCAGCCAAGGGGCTAGCGGCTCCTACAATGAGCAGTTCTTC. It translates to CASSQGASGSYNEQFF.

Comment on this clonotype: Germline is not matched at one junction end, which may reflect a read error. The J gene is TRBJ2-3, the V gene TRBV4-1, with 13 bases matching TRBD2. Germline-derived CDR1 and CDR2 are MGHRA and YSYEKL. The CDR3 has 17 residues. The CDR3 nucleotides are TGCGCCAGCGGCCAAGTTGGGACTAGCGGGGGCACAGATACGCAGTATTTT. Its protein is CASGQVGTSGGTDTQYF.

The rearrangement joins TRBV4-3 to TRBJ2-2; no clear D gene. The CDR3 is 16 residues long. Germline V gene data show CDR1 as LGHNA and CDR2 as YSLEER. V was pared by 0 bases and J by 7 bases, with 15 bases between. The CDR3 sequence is CASSQDIGTFNGELFF. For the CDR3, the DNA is TGCGCCAGCAGCCAAGATATCGGAACGTTCAACGGGGAGCTGTTTTTT.

CDR3 loop: CASGTSGGATLETQYF. The CDR3 bases are TGTGCCAGCGGCACTAGCGGAGGGGCGACTCTTGAGACCCAGTACTTC. The V gene is TRBV3-1, the J gene TRBJ2-7, with 8 positions matching TRBD2. TRBJ2-5 explains the end of the DNA better; the J call may be wrong. There are 16 residues in the CDR3. CDR1 and CDR2 (germline): LGHDT, YNNKEL (reference sequence).

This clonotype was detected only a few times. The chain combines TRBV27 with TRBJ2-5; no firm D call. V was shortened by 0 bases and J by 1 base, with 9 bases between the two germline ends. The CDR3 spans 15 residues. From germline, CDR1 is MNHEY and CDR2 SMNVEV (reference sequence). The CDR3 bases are TGTGCCAGCAGTTTATCAGGTCACATCCAAGAGACCCAGTACTTC. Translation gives CASSLSGHIQETQYF.

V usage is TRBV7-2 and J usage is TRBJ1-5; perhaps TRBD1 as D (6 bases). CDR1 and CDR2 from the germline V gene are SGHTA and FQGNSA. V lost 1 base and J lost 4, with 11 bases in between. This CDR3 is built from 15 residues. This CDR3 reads CASSLVSTGNQPQHF. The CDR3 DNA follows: TGTGCCAGCAGCTTAGTTTCAACAGGGAATCAGCCCCAGCATTTT.

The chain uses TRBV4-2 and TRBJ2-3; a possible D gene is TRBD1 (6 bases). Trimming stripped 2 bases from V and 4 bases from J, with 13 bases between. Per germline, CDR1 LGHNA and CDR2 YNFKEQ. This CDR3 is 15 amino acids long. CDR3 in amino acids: CASSQPDRWPDTQYF. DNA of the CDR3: TGTGCCAGCAGCCAACCCGACAGGTGGCCAGATACGCAGTATTTT.

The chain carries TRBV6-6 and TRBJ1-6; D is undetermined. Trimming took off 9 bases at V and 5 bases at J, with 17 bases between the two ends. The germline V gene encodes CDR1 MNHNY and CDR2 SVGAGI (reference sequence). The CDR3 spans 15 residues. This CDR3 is CASSPLSGHNSPLHF. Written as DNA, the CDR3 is TGTGCCAGTAGTCCCTTATCGGGTCATAATTCACCCCTCCACTTT.

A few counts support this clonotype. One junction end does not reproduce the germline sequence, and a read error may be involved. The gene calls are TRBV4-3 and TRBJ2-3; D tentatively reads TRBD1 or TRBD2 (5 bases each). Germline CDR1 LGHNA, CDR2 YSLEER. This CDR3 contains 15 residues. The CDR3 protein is CASSQADTSTDTQYF. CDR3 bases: TGCGCCAGCAGTCAAGCGGACACGAGCACAGATACGCAGTATTTT.

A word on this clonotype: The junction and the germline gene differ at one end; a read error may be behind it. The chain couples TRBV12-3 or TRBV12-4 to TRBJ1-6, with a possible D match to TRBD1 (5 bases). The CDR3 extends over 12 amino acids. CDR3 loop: CASSLGVSPLHF. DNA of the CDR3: TGTGCCAGCAGCTTAGGGGTCTCACCCCTCCACTTT.

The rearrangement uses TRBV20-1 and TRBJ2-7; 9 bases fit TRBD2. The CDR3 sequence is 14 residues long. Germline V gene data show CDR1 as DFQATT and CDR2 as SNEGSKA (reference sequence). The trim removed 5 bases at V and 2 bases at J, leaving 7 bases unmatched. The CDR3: CSAGSSGGTYEQYF. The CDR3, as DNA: TGCAGTGCTGGAAGTAGCGGGGGTACCTACGAGCAGTACTTC.

In nucleotides, the CDR3 is TGTGCCAGCAGTCCCCGGACTAGCGGGGGACCCCAAGAGACCCAGTACTTC. This codes for CASSPRTSGGPQETQYF. The chain joins TRBV2 to TRBJ2-5, with 13 bases that match TRBD2. Germline V gene data show CDR1 as SNHLY and CDR2 as FYNNEI. V shed 5 bases, J shed 1 base, and the junction held 7 bases outside the gene matches. The CDR3 sequence is 17 residues long.

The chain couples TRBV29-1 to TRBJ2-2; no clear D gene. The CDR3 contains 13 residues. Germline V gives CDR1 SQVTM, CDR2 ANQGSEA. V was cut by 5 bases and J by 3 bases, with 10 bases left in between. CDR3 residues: CSVQRRDTGELFF. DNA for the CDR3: TGCAGCGTTCAGAGACGGGACACCGGGGAGCTGTTTTTT.

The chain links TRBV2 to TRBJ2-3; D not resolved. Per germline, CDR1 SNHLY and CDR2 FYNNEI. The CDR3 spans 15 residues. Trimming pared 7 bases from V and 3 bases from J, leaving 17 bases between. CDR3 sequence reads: CASIIDRGKTDTQYF. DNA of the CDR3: TGTGCCAGCATCATAGACCGTGGGAAGACAGATACGCAGTATTTT.

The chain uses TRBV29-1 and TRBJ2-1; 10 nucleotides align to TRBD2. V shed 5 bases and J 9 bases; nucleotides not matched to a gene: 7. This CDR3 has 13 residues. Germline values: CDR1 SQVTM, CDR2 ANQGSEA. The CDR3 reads CSVSGTSVGEQFF. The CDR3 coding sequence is TGCAGCGTTTCCGGGACTAGCGTCGGTGAGCAGTTCTTC.

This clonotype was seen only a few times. This CDR3 is CASSSKRDRQETQYF. The DNA of the CDR3 is TGTGCCAGCAGCTCGAAACGGGATCGTCAAGAGACCCAGTACTTC. The chain carries TRBV7-3 and TRBJ2-5; tentatively, D is TRBD2 (5 bases). This CDR3 has 15 amino acids. Looked up from germline, CDR1 is SGHTA and CDR2 is FQGTGA. Trimming left V 4 bases short and J 2 bases short, with 14 bases between.

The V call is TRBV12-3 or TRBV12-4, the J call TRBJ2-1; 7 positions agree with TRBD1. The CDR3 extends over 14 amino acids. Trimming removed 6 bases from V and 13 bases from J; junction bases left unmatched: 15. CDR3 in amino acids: CASSLNRGQETQFF. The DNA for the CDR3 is TGTGCCAGCAGCCTAAACAGGGGCCAAGAGACCCAGTTCTTC.

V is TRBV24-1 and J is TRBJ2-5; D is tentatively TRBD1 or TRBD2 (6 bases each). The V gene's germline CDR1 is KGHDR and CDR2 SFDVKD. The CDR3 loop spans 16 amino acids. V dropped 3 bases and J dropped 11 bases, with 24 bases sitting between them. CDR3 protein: CATSDPGRQGSYEQYF. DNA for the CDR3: TGTGCCACCAGTGATCCTGGGAGGCAGGGGAGTTATGAGCAGTACTTC.